This TCR beta chain was identified in a study of blood T cell repertoires in COVID-19 (dated by TCRdb to the early 2020s). Broadly, across the study: The collaborator samples originated in the United States, Italy and Spain and spanned the acute and convalescent phases of COVID-19. The prospective study material was composed of cDNA or gDNA derived from T cells, B-cell-depleted T cells, or PBMCs. The dataset comprised deeply sampled blood TCRbeta repertoires from subjects exposed to, actively infected with, or recovered from COVID-19. A freely available public database, intended as a resource for researchers studying the immune response to SARS-CoV-2, is where the repertoires were released. The samples were drawn from the first 160 participants of the ongoing ImmuneRACE study and from 1,254 subjects provided by 6 global collaborators. A de-identified subject ID, COVID-19 status, age in years and sex were almost always included in the sample metadata. Where available, HLA class I and class II types were taken from metadata supplied by the sample provider and were not determined by assay-based typing. The paper's findings and limits, for the study overall: How much clinical and demographic metadata was included differed by source and by participant, and the metadata was provided uncurated.

Participants in the prospective study were enrolled through a virtual design, were aged 18 to 89 years, and lived in approximately 25 United States geographic areas. In the prospective study, participants were assigned to cohorts based on the clinical history participants reported in a screening survey and a study questionnaire. Each participant in the prospective study had whole blood, serum and a nasopharyngeal or oropharyngeal swab collected by mobile phlebotomists. Prospective study participants could optionally give additional blood draws and questionnaires over an approximately 2-month period. Before DNA extraction, prospective study blood samples were shipped either frozen or at room temperature. TCRbeta CDR3 regions were amplified from genomic DNA using the immunoSEQ Assay, a bias-controlled multiplex PCR. On the study's bioinformatics: The number of nucleated cells in each sample was estimated by amplification of reference gene primers within the assay. To quantify the absolute abundance of each unique TCRbeta CDR3 rearrangement, sequence reads were collapsed and filtered. For each sample, productive Simpson clonality was calculated as the square root of Simpson's diversity index across productive rearrangements. TCRdb holds this immuneACCESS table with in-frame rearrangements only. Some clones are missing; in checked studies, unresolved V genes explain under half, and the rest has no known cause. V and J calls and clone size come straight from that table; D and trimming were deduced from the DNA. The sample profile shows approximately 210,000 clones; about 76% of them were found once. Together, the top ten hold around 9% of the sample.

Cut back by 5 bases and 4 bases, the V and J ends lie 14 bases apart. CDR1 LGHNT and CDR2 FRNRAP are derived from the germline V gene. Its CDR3 holds 14 amino acids, cysteine through phenylalanine. Just CDR3 DNA is preserved here, 42 bases in frame from base 1. About this clone itself: Its antigen specificity is not known. No quality values exist for individual bases; no much larger clone is one base distant.

The source material was PBMCs or T cells enriched from blood (not recorded which). The sequence joins TRBV12-5 to TRBJ2-5; D gene: possibly TRBD2, on 6 matching bases. The receptor was isolated from a woman aged 45 to 65 with acute COVID-19. The sequenced DNA: TGTGCTAGTGGTCCCGGAATTAGCGGAGAGACCCAGTACTTC. It encodes CASGPGISGETQYF.